This T cell receptor (beta chain) came from a study of CD8 T cells in Susac syndrome. Study information: The Susac syndrome patients that were sequenced included roughly six with active disease and under ten in remission.

V was clipped by 9 bases and J by 7 bases, with 21 bases between them. Germline V gene lookup returns CDR1 MNHEY and CDR2 SMNVEV (reference sequence). The CDR3 spans 15 residues. RNA, at about 0.45 to 1 ug, was reverse transcribed with random hexamers. Across 54 Vbeta and 13 Jbeta, immunoSEQ multiplex PCR amplified TCR beta CDR3. One entry per CDR3 protein, called by TCRdb with MiXCR from the immunoSEQ multiplex PCR reads. This table holds about 82,000 distinct CDR3 sequences, 95% to 97% found once. The clonotype comes from a human donor with Susac syndrome. V and J are TRBV27 and TRBJ2-2; perhaps TRBD1 as D (7 bases). Sequencing was performed on CD8+ T cells from PBMCs. The DNA for the CDR3 is TGTGCCAGTAGCAGGGGGGAAGGTGTGGGCGGGGAGCTGTTTTTT. Amino acid sequence: CASSRGEGVGGELFF.